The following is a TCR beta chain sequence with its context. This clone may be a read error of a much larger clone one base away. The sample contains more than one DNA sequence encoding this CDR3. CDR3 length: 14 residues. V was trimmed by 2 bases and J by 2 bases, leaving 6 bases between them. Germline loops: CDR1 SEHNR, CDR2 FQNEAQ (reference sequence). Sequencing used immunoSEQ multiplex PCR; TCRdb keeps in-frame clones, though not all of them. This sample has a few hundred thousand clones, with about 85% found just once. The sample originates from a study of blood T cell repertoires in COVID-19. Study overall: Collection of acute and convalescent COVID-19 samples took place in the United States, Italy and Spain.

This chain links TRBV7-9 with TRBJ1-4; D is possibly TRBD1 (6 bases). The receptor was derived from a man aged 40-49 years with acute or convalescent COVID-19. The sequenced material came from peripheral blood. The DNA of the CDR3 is TGTGCCAGCAGCTTAACAGGGACTAATGAAAAACTGTTTTTT. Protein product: CASSLTGTNEKLFF.